The 13 T cell receptor beta chains listed next were all sequenced from one sample in a study of OX40 agonist ivuxolimab in advanced cancers. Profiling relied on immunoSEQ multiplex PCR, and the TCRdb table lists in-frame clones only, not all of them. The sample contains some 49,000 clones, 85% of which appear only once. Source: CD4+ or CD8+ T cells sorted from blood, taken in a trial of the OX40 agonist ivuxolimab. The receptor source for this set is an adult with an advanced solid tumor such as melanoma, head and neck, liver or kidney cancer.

The chain combines TRBV28 with TRBJ1-2; 8 nucleotides agree with TRBD1. Per the germline V gene, CDR1 is MDHEN and CDR2 is SYDVKM. V shed 8 bases and J 7 bases; nucleotides not matched to a gene: 9. The CDR3 runs to 13 residues. The CDR3 here is CASGKQGVSGYTF. The CDR3 DNA follows: TGTGCCAGCGGTAAACAGGGGGTCTCTGGCTACACCTTC.

The chain carries TRBV18 and TRBJ1-1; 8 positions agree with TRBD1. The CDR3 length is 17 residues. Looked up from germline, CDR1 is KGHSH and CDR2 is LQKENI. Trimming at V came to 0 bases and at J to 0 bases, leaving 6 bases not matched to a gene. CDR3 protein: CASSPPGQALLNTEAFF. CDR3 in DNA: TGTGCCAGCTCACCACCGGGACAGGCTCTCCTGAACACTGAAGCTTTCTTT.

The chain joins TRBV19 to TRBJ2-2; weak D call: TRBD2 (5 bases). CDR1 LNHDA and CDR2 SQIVND come from the germline V gene (reference sequence). The V end lost 7 bases, the J end lost 3 bases, and 15 bases lay between the germline ends. The CDR3 is 15 amino acids. CDR3 residues: CASIPGTAYTGELFF. The CDR3 DNA follows: TGTGCCAGTATCCCGGGAACAGCCTACACCGGGGAGCTGTTTTTT.

This clone has a handful of counts. V gene TRBV4-2 combines with J gene TRBJ2-1; D is unclear. Deletions cut 3 bases from V and 7 bases from J, with 4 bases between. The CDR3 spans 11 residues. The V gene's germline CDR1 is LGHNA and CDR2 YNFKEQ. The CDR3 is CASSQGNEQFF. CDR3 bases: TGTGCCAGCAGCCAGGGAAATGAGCAGTTCTTC.

As concerns this clone: This sample includes further DNA sequences coding for the same CDR3. The rearrangement links TRBV27 to TRBJ2-2; tentative D call: TRBD2 (7 bases). The CDR3 consists of 16 residues. Trimming stripped 3 bases from V and 0 bases from J, with 11 bases between. The germline V gene has CDR1 MNHEY and CDR2 SMNVEV (reference sequence). The CDR3, as DNA: TGTGCCAGCAGTTTTAGGGGGGGGCCGAACACCGGGGAGCTGTTTTTT. This sequence encodes CASSFRGGPNTGELFF.

V usage is TRBV28 and J usage is TRBJ2-5; no reliable D call. Per the germline V gene, CDR1 is MDHEN and CDR2 is SYDVKM. The CDR3 length is 16 residues. The V end lost 0 bases, the J end lost 5 bases, and 16 bases lay between the germline ends. CDR3 DNA sequence: TGTGCCAGCAGTTTATGGGAAGGACGGCTGGGGGAGACCCAGTACTTC. Residues: CASSLWEGRLGETQYF.

CDR3 nucleotides: TGTGCCAGCAGCAATCACTTAGCGGACAGCACCTACGAGCAGTACGTC. Its translation: CASSNHLADSTYEQYV. V gene TRBV7-2 combines with J gene TRBJ2-7; D is perhaps TRBD1 or TRBD2 (6 bases each). This CDR3 has 16 amino acids. CDR1 SGHTA and CDR2 FQGNSA come from the germline V gene. Trimming removed 5 bases at V and 2 bases at J, with 19 bases between.

This clone was found a few times. The V and J genes are TRBV7-9 and TRBJ1-6, with a possible D match to TRBD1 (5 bases). The CDR3 length is 14 residues. Per the germline V gene, CDR1 is SEHNR and CDR2 is FQNEAQ (reference sequence). The V end lost 1 base, the J end lost 11 bases, and 12 bases lay between the germline ends. CDR3 nucleotides: TGTGCCAGCAGCTTAGTGGAGGGGACTGCACCCCTCCACTTT. Translated, it gives CASSLVEGTAPLHF.

The genes are TRBV28 and TRBJ1-5; D ambiguous. Trimming took off 8 bases at V and 5 bases at J, with 13 bases between the two ends. The CDR3 covers 13 residues. Germline values: CDR1 MDHEN, CDR2 SYDVKM. CDR3 protein: CASSLVAYQPQHF. The CDR3 bases are TGTGCCAGCTCCCTTGTAGCATATCAGCCCCAGCATTTT.

This clone was detected a few times. The J gene is TRBJ2-1, the V gene TRBV19, with TRBD1 identical over 9 bases. Trimming removed 5 bases from V and 8 bases from J; junction bases left unmatched: 10. The CDR3 extends over 15 amino acids. CDR1 LNHDA and CDR2 SQIVND come from the germline V gene (reference sequence). The CDR3 DNA sequence: TGTGCCAGTAGTCCTAGCCGGACAGGGGCCCATGAGCAGTTCTTC. Translating it yields CASSPSRTGAHEQFF.

The chain links TRBV9 to TRBJ2-1, with D tentatively TRBD1 (5 bases). Per the germline V gene, CDR1 is SGDLS and CDR2 is YYNGEE. Deletions cut 0 bases from V and 4 bases from J, with 5 bases between. This CDR3 has 13 residues. The CDR3 spells CASSVGQYNEQFF. As DNA, the CDR3 is TGTGCCAGCAGCGTAGGACAGTACAATGAGCAGTTCTTC. The variable domain in full, with the rest retrieved from reference TRBV9 and TRBJ2-1, is DSGVTQTPKHLITATGQRVTLRCSPRSGDLSVYWYQQSLDQGLQFLIQYYNGEERAKGNILERFSAQQFPDLHSELNLSSLELGDSALYFCASSVGQYNEQFFGPGTRLTVL.

The genes are TRBV28 and TRBJ1-1; 9 bases are a match to TRBD1. The CDR3 contains 15 residues. V lost 5 bases and J lost 0; bases outside the gene matches: 4. Per germline, CDR1 MDHEN and CDR2 SYDVKM. This CDR3 reads CASSPRTGVNTEAFF. Here the CDR3 DNA reads TGTGCCAGCAGTCCCAGGACAGGGGTGAACACTGAAGCTTTCTTT.

CDR3 DNA: TGTGCCAGCAGCTCCTACACCGGGGAGCTGTTTTTT. Protein product: CASSSYTGELFF. The chain is built from TRBV7-9 and TRBJ2-2; D call uncertain. The CDR3 spans 12 residues. V lost 4 bases and J lost 3, with 3 bases in between. The germline gives CDR1 SEHNR, CDR2 FQNEAQ (reference sequence).